The 32 T cell receptor beta chains reported below all come from one sample, sequenced in a study of T cells in Graves' hyperthyroidism and ophthalmopathy. It was RNA transcripts that yielded the amplified TCR beta CDR3 regions. The TCR CDR3 was amplified in a first-round RT-PCR using the HTBI primer set. In TCRdb, the multiplex PCR reads were re-called with MiXCR into one record per CDR3 protein. The table includes 500,000 to 550,000 distinct CDR3 sequences, just under 20% detected once. Sequences were obtained from blood. Every receptor here comes from a man between 35 and 55 years old with Graves' ophthalmopathy.

Many counts were recorded for this clonotype. The chain links TRBV4-2 to TRBJ1-2; D gene ambiguous. Germline CDR1 LGHNA, CDR2 YNFKEQ. V was pared by 0 bases and J by 0 bases, with 5 bases between. The CDR3 is made up of 14 amino acids. CDR3 sequence reads: CASSQEVSNYGYTF. The CDR3 DNA reads TGTGCCAGCAGCCAAGAGGTGTCTAACTATGGCTACACCTTC.

This clonotype appeared many times. The J gene is TRBJ1-2, the V gene TRBV28; possible D gene TRBD1, 5 bases. The CDR3 consists of 12 residues. V was clipped by 6 bases and J by 5 bases, with 10 bases between them. CDR1 and CDR2 from the germline V gene are MDHEN and SYDVKM. The CDR3 coding sequence is TGTGCCAGCAGGCTCGCAGGGTATGGCTACACCTTC. Its protein is CASRLAGYGYTF.

The V and J genes are TRBV6-2 or TRBV6-3 and TRBJ1-6; D perhaps matches TRBD1 (6 bases). The ends were cut back, 2 bases at V and 5 bases at J, with 10 bases in the middle. The CDR3 sequence is 15 residues long. CDR1 and CDR2 from the germline V gene are MNHEY and SVGEGT. CDR3 region: CASSYQGINNSPLHF. The DNA for the CDR3 is TGTGCCAGCAGTTACCAGGGGATAAATAATTCACCCCTCCACTTT.

This clonotype was recorded at least ten times. The rearrangement links TRBV11-2 to TRBJ2-2, with a tentative D call TRBD1 (6 bases). Germline V gene lookup returns CDR1 SGHAT and CDR2 FQNNGV. Trimming removed 5 bases from V and 6 bases from J, with 13 bases in between. The CDR3 extends over 14 amino acids. CDR3: CASSPLQGSGELFF. In nucleotides, the CDR3 is TGTGCCAGCAGCCCCTTACAGGGTTCCGGGGAGCTGTTTTTT.

This clonotype was seen a handful of times. This sequence joins TRBV7-3 and TRBJ2-5, with D hard to call. V was trimmed by 5 bases and J by 5 bases, leaving 12 bases between them. This CDR3 region has 13 residues. CDR1 SGHTA and CDR2 FQGTGA come from the germline V gene. DNA for the CDR3: TGTGCCAGCAGCCGGTCGTCCAGCGAGACCCAGTACTTC. Protein sequence: CASSRSSSETQYF.

This clonotype was counted only a few times. The rearrangement links TRBV30 to TRBJ1-4; TRBD1 agrees at 7 bases. This CDR3 is 13 amino acids long. J was trimmed by 8 bases and V by 3 bases; bases with no gene match: 6. Germline CDR1 GTSNPN, CDR2 SVGIG (reference sequence). DNA for the CDR3: TGTGCCTGGAGAAGTAGGGGGCAAGAAAAACTGTTTTTT. Amino acid sequence: CAWRSRGQEKLFF.

This chain links TRBV15 with TRBJ2-3; D unclear. Trimming took 6 bases from V and 6 from J, leaving 10 bases between them. There are 12 residues in the CDR3. Germline V CDR1 and CDR2: LNHNV, YYDKDF (reference sequence). The CDR3 protein is CATRSPGDTQYF. The CDR3 DNA reads as TGTGCCACCAGATCCCCCGGGGATACGCAGTATTTT.

This clonotype was counted at least ten times. V gene TRBV5-6 combines with J gene TRBJ1-2; D is unclear. Germline values: CDR1 SGHDT, CDR2 YYEEEE. The V gene lost 1 base and the J gene lost 8 bases, with 6 bases spanning the gap. The length of the CDR3 is 11 residues. CDR3 amino acids: CASSLSTGYTF. In DNA, the CDR3 is TGTGCCAGCAGCTTGTCTACCGGCTACACCTTC. The whole variable domain, remainder taken from reference TRBV5-6 and TRBJ1-2, is DAGVTQSPTHLIKTRGQQVTLRCSPKSGHDTVSWYQQALGQGPQFIFQYYEEEERQRGNFPDRFSGHQFPNYSSELNVNALLLGDSALYLCASSLSTGYTFGSGTRLTVV.

This clonotype was seen a few times. V gene TRBV6-1 combines with J gene TRBJ2-4; possibly TRBD2 for D (5 bases). The CDR3 runs to 16 residues. The germline gives CDR1 MNHNS, CDR2 SASEGT. The germline V and J ends were trimmed by 8 bases and 0 bases, with 17 bases remaining between them. DNA for the CDR3: TGTGCCAGCCCCCCCCGGGATACCCTAGCCAAAAACATTCAGTACTTC. Translating gives CASPPRDTLAKNIQYF.

The rearrangement uses TRBV4-1 and TRBJ1-3, with a tentative D call TRBD1 (6 bases). The CDR3 is 17 residues long. The ends were cut back, 1 base at V and 2 bases at J, with 15 bases in the middle. Germline CDR1 reads MGHRA; CDR2 reads YSYEKL. The CDR3, as DNA: TGCGCCAGCAGCCAAGGGGGGGCGGAGAACGCTGGAAACACCATATATTTT. Its translation is CASSQGGAENAGNTIYF.

This clonotype was seen only a few times. The chain links TRBV29-1 to TRBJ2-1, with a possible D match to TRBD2 (5 bases). The CDR3 has 13 residues. Germline V gene lookup returns CDR1 SQVTM and CDR2 ANQGSEA. V lost 1 base and J 6 bases, leaving 10 bases between the germline ends. The CDR3 DNA reads as TGCAGCGTTGAAGTAGGACGGGGCAATGAGCAGTTCTTC. Amino acids: CSVEVGRGNEQFF.

This clonotype was seen only a few times. The V gene is TRBV6-2 or TRBV6-3, the J gene TRBJ2-5, with TRBD2 matching over 11 bases. Germline-derived CDR1 and CDR2 are MNHEY and SVGEGT. V lost 4 bases, J lost 5 bases, and 15 bases stayed unmatched. The CDR3 runs to 18 residues. CDR3 in DNA: TGTGCCAGCAGTTTCGTAGCGGGAGGGCCGAGGTCACATGAGACCCAGTACTTC. It specifies CASSFVAGGPRSHETQYF.

The chain joins TRBV9 to TRBJ2-7; the D gene is possibly TRBD2 (6 bases). The CDR3 runs to 14 residues. V lost 0 bases, J lost 6 bases, and 13 bases lay in between. Germline CDR1 reads SGDLS; CDR2 reads YYNGEE. The CDR3 coding sequence is TGTGCCAGCAGCGTAGCGTCAGGGAGGAGCGAGCAGTACTTC. This translates into CASSVASGRSEQYF.

The J gene is TRBJ1-4, the V gene TRBV6-5, with D hard to call. Germline V lookup: CDR1 MNHEY, CDR2 SVGAGI. V lost 2 bases to trimming and J lost 8 bases, with 18 bases between them. CDR3 length: 16 amino acids. The CDR3 reads CASSYARVPFEEKLFF. CDR3 bases: TGTGCCAGCAGTTACGCCAGAGTCCCCTTTGAAGAAAAACTGTTTTTT.

There are many counts of this clonotype. J is TRBJ2-7 and V is TRBV18, with D uncertain. The CDR3 spans 15 residues. The V end lost 0 bases, the J end lost 7 bases, and 16 bases lay between the germline ends. Germline V gives CDR1 KGHSH, CDR2 LQKENI. The CDR3 loop is CASSPPNGGKGEQYF. DNA of the CDR3: TGTGCCAGCTCACCACCGAACGGCGGTAAAGGGGAGCAGTACTTC.

This clonotype was seen ten or more times. The V call is TRBV27, the J call TRBJ1-2, with D uncertain. Germline CDR1 reads MNHEY; CDR2 reads SMNVEV (reference sequence). V lost 3 bases and J lost 6, with 8 bases in between. The CDR3 loop spans 12 amino acids. The CDR3 nucleotides read TGTGCCAGCAGTTTTGAGGGCCATGGCTACACCTTC. Its translation is CASSFEGHGYTF.

The chain carries TRBV12-3 or TRBV12-4 and TRBJ1-2, with 7 positions matching TRBD1. The CDR3 length is 12 residues. The trim removed 1 base at V and 7 bases at J, leaving 0 bases unmatched. The CDR3 nucleotides are TGTGCCAGCAGTTTAGGACAGGGTGGCTACACCTTC. Translating it yields CASSLGQGGYTF.

This clonotype was counted once. The chain joins TRBV4-2 to TRBJ1-3; the D gene is possibly TRBD1 (5 bases). Trimming cost V 4 bases and J 0 bases, with 19 bases left between them. The CDR3 sequence is 18 residues long. Germline V gene data show CDR1 as LGHNA and CDR2 as YNFKEQ. The CDR3 reads CASSRKLGTDRSGNTIYF. CDR3 coding DNA: TGTGCCAGCAGCCGAAAACTTGGGACGGACCGCTCTGGAAACACCATATATTTT.

This sequence joins TRBV7-9 and TRBJ2-3; 10 bases map to TRBD1. Per germline, CDR1 SEHNR and CDR2 FQNEAQ (reference sequence). J gave up 5 bases and V 3 bases, and 8 bases lay outside the gene matches. CDR3 length: 16 residues. The CDR3 DNA follows: TGTGCCAGCAGCTTTCCGGGACAGGGGACGAAAGATACGCAGTATTTT. It is translated as CASSFPGQGTKDTQYF.

The rearrangement joins TRBV18 to TRBJ2-4, with D tentatively TRBD1 (6 bases). The CDR3 has 12 amino acids. Germline V gene sequence: CDR1 KGHSH, CDR2 LQKENI. V was shortened by 8 bases and J by 1 base, with 6 bases between the two germline ends. CDR3 sequence (DNA): TGTGCCAGCCAGGGGGCCAAAAACATTCAGTACTTC. Amino acid sequence: CASQGAKNIQYF.

This clonotype has more than one count but fewer than ten. The chain employs TRBV4-2 and TRBJ2-7, with TRBD2 matching 10 bases. CDR1 LGHNA and CDR2 YNFKEQ come from the germline V gene. Unmatched junction bases numbered 6, after V lost 4 bases and J lost 6 bases. This CDR3 spans 14 amino acids. CDR3 bases: TGTGCCAGCAGCCCGAGCGGGGGGGCGGGCGAGCAGTACTTC. This encodes CASSPSGGAGEQYF.

The V call is TRBV5-1, the J call TRBJ2-1; D may be TRBD1 or TRBD2 (5 bases each). The length of the CDR3 is 15 residues. The V end lost 2 bases, the J end lost 5 bases, and 14 bases lay between the germline ends. Per germline, CDR1 SGHRS and CDR2 YFSETQ. In nucleotides, the CDR3 is TGCGCCAGCAGCTTCGAGGGGAATTCAAACAATGAGCAGTTCTTC. It specifies CASSFEGNSNNEQFF.

This clonotype was counted only a few times. The genes are TRBV5-5 and TRBJ1-3; D is perhaps TRBD1 (5 bases). Trimming removed 3 bases at V and 0 bases at J, with 10 bases between. Germline assignment: CDR1 SGHKS and CDR2 YYEKEE (reference sequence). The CDR3 sequence is 15 residues long. Written as DNA, the CDR3 is TGTGCCAGCAGCTGGGACGACAGCTCTGGAAACACCATATATTTT. It specifies CASSWDDSSGNTIYF.

This clonotype was picked up many times. The V and J genes are TRBV12-3 or TRBV12-4 and TRBJ2-7; D not certain. CDR3 length: 13 amino acids. Trimming left V 5 bases short and J 3 bases short, with 11 bases between. The CDR3 protein is CASSTGPYYEQYF. The CDR3 DNA is TGTGCCAGCAGTACCGGGCCCTACTACGAGCAGTACTTC.

Concerning this clonotype itself: This may stem from a read error, because a much larger clone lies one nucleotide away. This chain joins TRBV30 and TRBJ1-2; weak D call: TRBD1 (5 bases). CDR3 length: 11 residues. Germline V gives CDR1 GTSNPN, CDR2 SVGIG (reference sequence). In nucleotides, the CDR3 is TGTGCCTGGAGTGTTGGTCGGGGCTGCACCTTC. Protein: CAWSVGRGCTF.

The table lists this clonotype with a few counts. Sequence at one end of the junction differs from germline and may be a read error. This chain connects TRBV7-2 to TRBJ2-5, with 7 nucleotides matching TRBD1. The length of the CDR3 is 16 residues. Germline-derived CDR1 and CDR2 are SGHTA and FQGNSA. CDR3 DNA sequence: TGTGCCAGCAGCTTAGTCCCGAACAGGGGCCAAGGGACCCAGTACTTC. It encodes CASSLVPNRGQGTQYF. The whole variable domain, filled in from reference TRBV7-2 and TRBJ2-5, reads GAGVSQSPSNKVTEKGKDVELRCDPISGHTALYWYRQSLGQGLEFLIYFQGNSAPDKSGLPSDRFSAERTGGSVSTLTIQRTQQEDSAVYLCASSLVPNRGQGTQYFGPGTRLLVL.

This clonotype was seen more than once but under ten times. The rearrangement joins TRBV4-3 to TRBJ2-3, with unresolved D. The V end was cut by 0 bases, the J end by 1 base, with 11 bases between. The CDR3 is 16 amino acids. Germline V gene sequence: CDR1 LGHNA, CDR2 YSLEER. The CDR3 sequence is CASSQEGAGGTDTQYF. As DNA, the CDR3 is TGCGCCAGCAGCCAAGAAGGAGCAGGAGGCACAGATACGCAGTATTTT.

This clonotype has only a few counts. This chain links TRBV20-1 with TRBJ2-3, with 7 bases identical to TRBD1. This CDR3 is built from 15 residues. J lost 3 bases, V lost 6 bases, and 12 bases had no gene match. CDR1 is DFQATT and CDR2 is SNEGSKA in the germline V gene (reference sequence). The DNA for the CDR3 is TGCAGTGCCACCTTACAGGGGAAAGTTACAGATACGCAGTATTTT. It encodes CSATLQGKVTDTQYF.

Many counts were recorded for this clonotype. J is TRBJ2-1 and V is TRBV2; tentatively, D is TRBD1 (6 bases). Trimming took 3 bases from V and 3 from J, leaving 6 bases between them. Germline loops: CDR1 SNHLY, CDR2 FYNNEI. The CDR3 is 13 residues long. The CDR3 is CASSETGYNEQFF. CDR3 coding DNA: TGTGCCAGCAGTGAGACAGGCTACAATGAGCAGTTCTTC.

The rearrangement joins TRBV7-2 to TRBJ1-2; D call uncertain. Trimming removed 5 bases from V and 3 bases from J, with 19 bases in between. The CDR3 extends over 16 amino acids. Per germline, CDR1 SGHTA and CDR2 FQGNSA. Here the CDR3 DNA reads TGTGCCAGCAGCCGGGGAGACGCGGGGTTTCACTATGGCTACACCTTC. This encodes CASSRGDAGFHYGYTF.

The CDR3 DNA follows: TGTGCCAGCAGCTTGGTCGGACAGGGCTCGGTTGGCTACACCTTC. This translates into CASSLVGQGSVGYTF. The chain couples TRBV5-8 to TRBJ1-2, with 8 positions matching TRBD1. The germline gives CDR1 SGHTS, CDR2 YDEGEE. The V gene end was trimmed by 0 bases and the J gene end by 7 bases; junction bases not matched to a gene: 8. This CDR3 has 15 residues.

The genes are TRBV20-1 and TRBJ2-1, with 9 bases that match TRBD2. The junction had 8 bases not matched to a gene; V was cut back by 7 bases and J by 4 bases. This CDR3 contains 14 residues. CDR1 and CDR2 (germline): DFQATT, SNEGSKA (reference sequence). The CDR3: CSVLSGGYYNEQFF. The CDR3 DNA reads TGCAGTGTTCTTAGCGGGGGCTATTACAATGAGCAGTTCTTC.